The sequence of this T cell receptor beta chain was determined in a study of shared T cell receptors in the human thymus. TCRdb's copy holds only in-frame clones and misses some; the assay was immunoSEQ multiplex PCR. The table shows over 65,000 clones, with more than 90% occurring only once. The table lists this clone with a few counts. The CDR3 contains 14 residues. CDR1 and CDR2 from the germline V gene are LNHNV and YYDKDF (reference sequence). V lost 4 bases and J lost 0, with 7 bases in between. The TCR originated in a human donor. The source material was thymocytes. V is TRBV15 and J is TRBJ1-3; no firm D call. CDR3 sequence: CATSIASSGNTIYF. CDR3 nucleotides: TGTGCCACCAGCATTGCGAGCTCTGGAAACACCATATATTTT.